One sample yielded the 26 T cell receptor beta chains listed below, sequenced in a study of OX40 agonist ivuxolimab in advanced cancers. Produced via immunoSEQ multiplex PCR; TCRdb's table is partial and in-frame only. Of around 50,000 clones detected, roughly 88% appear once; the ten largest clones hold about 3.3%. The sample was CD4+ or CD8+ T cells sorted from blood, taken in a trial of the OX40 agonist ivuxolimab. Receptors originate from an adult with an advanced solid tumor such as melanoma, head and neck, liver or kidney cancer.

The chain carries TRBV19 and TRBJ1-5; a possible D gene is TRBD1 (6 bases). V was shortened by 5 bases and J by 5 bases, with 16 bases between the two germline ends. The V gene's germline CDR1 is LNHDA and CDR2 SQIVND (reference sequence). The CDR3 totals 15 residues. Here the CDR3 DNA reads TGTGCCAGTAGTCGCTTACAGGGAGAAGATCAGCCCCAGCATTTT. This sequence encodes CASSRLQGEDQPQHF.

The genes are TRBV13 and TRBJ2-5; 12 bases are shared with TRBD2. The CDR3 contains 18 residues. Germline CDR1 is PRHDT and CDR2 is FYEKMQ (reference sequence). V lost 2 bases to trimming and J lost 5 bases; unmatched junction nucleotides: 12. CDR3 sequence reads: CASSLRTSGTWERETQYF. CDR3 nucleotide sequence: TGTGCCAGCAGCTTAAGGACTAGCGGGACTTGGGAGAGGGAGACCCAGTACTTC.

The chain carries TRBV28 and TRBJ2-2; D remains ambiguous. Per germline, CDR1 MDHEN and CDR2 SYDVKM. This CDR3 has 13 amino acids. Deletions cut 9 bases from V and 1 base from J, with 9 bases between. This CDR3 is CASQYQNTGELFF. The CDR3 bases are TGTGCCAGTCAGTACCAGAACACCGGGGAGCTGTTTTTT.

Here the CDR3 DNA reads TGTGCCAGCTCACCTTTCGAACCGGGACAGGGTTGGCGGGAGCAGTTCTTC. Encoded protein: CASSPFEPGQGWREQFF. The rearrangement links TRBV18 to TRBJ2-1, with 9 nucleotides matching TRBD1. V gave up 3 bases and J gave up 10 bases; unmatched junction bases: 16. Looked up from germline, CDR1 is KGHSH and CDR2 is LQKENI. The CDR3 covers 17 residues.

The rearrangement joins TRBV5-1 to TRBJ2-7; a weak D match, TRBD1 (6 bases). Trimming stripped 7 bases from V and 2 bases from J, with 16 bases between. This CDR3 has 14 amino acids. Germline V gene lookup returns CDR1 SGHRS and CDR2 YFSETQ. CDR3: CASSLQGPPYEQYF. DNA for the CDR3: TGCGCCAGCTCCCTACAGGGTCCCCCCTACGAGCAGTACTTC.

The rearrangement links TRBV29-1 to TRBJ2-5, with 7 bases identical to TRBD1. The junction had 4 bases not matched to a gene; V was cut back by 7 bases and J by 2 bases. The CDR3 is made up of 12 amino acids. CDR1 SQVTM and CDR2 ANQGSEA come from the germline V gene. CDR3 sequence (DNA): TGCAGCGCTGACAGGGAACAAGAGACCCAGTACTTC. This sequence encodes CSADREQETQYF.

The V gene is TRBV7-6, the J gene TRBJ1-4; D remains ambiguous. Trimming removed 2 bases at V and 8 bases at J, with 9 bases between. CDR1 is SGHVS and CDR2 is FNYEAQ in the germline V gene. The CDR3 has 13 residues. CDR3 in amino acids: CASSLRPLEKLFF. The CDR3 DNA reads TGTGCCAGCAGCTTACGTCCGCTCGAAAAACTGTTTTTT.

This chain joins TRBV2 and TRBJ2-7; D is unresolved. V shed 4 bases and J shed 11 bases, with 15 bases lying between them. This CDR3 is 12 amino acids long. Germline lookup yields CDR1 SNHLY and CDR2 FYNNEI. The CDR3 bases are TGTGCCAGCAGTGCGGACGGCGGCCTAGAGTACTTC. Protein sequence: CASSADGGLEYF.

CDR3 DNA: TGTGCCAGCAGTTCGGGGGCTGCCCCCACCGGGGAGCTGTTTTTT. Protein: CASSSGAAPTGELFF. V is TRBV27 and J is TRBJ2-2, with D possibly being TRBD1 or TRBD2 (6 bases each). CDR1 and CDR2 (germline): MNHEY, SMNVEV (reference sequence). The germline V and J ends were trimmed by 4 bases and 4 bases, with 13 bases remaining between them. The CDR3 is 15 amino acids.

V gene TRBV6-5 combines with J gene TRBJ2-2; weak D call: TRBD2 (5 bases). Germline loops: CDR1 MNHEY, CDR2 SVGAGI. The CDR3 totals 13 residues. V was cut by 7 bases and J by 3 bases, with 9 bases left in between. The CDR3 DNA reads as TGTGCCAGCACATTACTAGACACCGGGGAGCTGTTTTTT. Amino acids: CASTLLDTGELFF.

The gene calls are TRBV11-2 and TRBJ2-2; 8 nucleotides align to TRBD1. The trim removed 5 bases at V and 1 base at J, leaving 6 bases unmatched. CDR3 length equals 16 residues. The germline V gene encodes CDR1 SGHAT and CDR2 FQNNGV. The CDR3 region has the DNA TGTGCCAGCAGCCGTAGACAGGGGAGGAACACCGGGGAGCTGTTTTTT. Its protein is CASSRRQGRNTGELFF.

The rearrangement links TRBV29-1 to TRBJ2-5; weak D call: TRBD2 (6 bases). Germline V gene data show CDR1 as SQVTM and CDR2 as ANQGSEA. Trimming left V 3 bases short and J 3 bases short, with 14 bases between. This CDR3 region has 14 residues. The CDR3 spells CSVEGLALKETQYF. CDR3 in DNA: TGCAGCGTTGAGGGGCTAGCGTTAAAAGAGACCCAGTACTTC.

This clone was detected once. This rearrangement joins TRBV4-2 to TRBJ1-1; 9 bases fit TRBD1. Germline V lookup: CDR1 LGHNA, CDR2 YNFKEQ. J was trimmed by 5 bases and V by 4 bases; bases with no gene match: 8. This CDR3 is built from 15 residues. CDR3 nucleotides: TGTGCCAGCAGCCCTTGGACAGGGGAGCTAACTGAAGCTTTCTTT. It specifies CASSPWTGELTEAFF.

This sequence joins TRBV27 and TRBJ2-5; D might be TRBD2 (6 bases). The germline CDR1 and CDR2 sequences are MNHEY and SMNVEV (reference sequence). Deletions cut 5 bases from V and 5 bases from J, with 12 bases between. This CDR3 comprises 13 residues. Written as DNA, the CDR3 is TGTGCCAGCAGTATGACTGCGGGGGAGACCCAGTACTTC. It encodes CASSMTAGETQYF.

The V and J genes are TRBV27 and TRBJ2-7; the match to TRBD1 covers 7 bases. The CDR3 runs 16 residues. Germline CDR1 reads MNHEY; CDR2 reads SMNVEV (reference sequence). The J segment lost 5 bases and the V segment lost 2 bases, leaving 12 bases of the junction unmatched. The CDR3 spells CASSLTGTVVKDEQYF. Here the CDR3 DNA reads TGTGCCAGCAGTTTAACCGGGACAGTTGTGAAGGACGAGCAGTACTTC.

The chain couples TRBV6-1 to TRBJ2-3, with no clear D. Germline V gene data show CDR1 as MNHNS and CDR2 as SASEGT. V was trimmed by 3 bases and J by 2 bases, leaving 6 bases between them. CDR3 length: 13 amino acids. The DNA for the CDR3 is TGTGCCAGCAGTGACCAGCCCACAGATACGCAGTATTTT. Translated, it gives CASSDQPTDTQYF.

This CDR3 reads CASSLSTDTQYF. CDR3 DNA sequence: TGTGCCAGCAGTTTATCAACAGATACGCAGTATTTT. The rearrangement joins TRBV28 to TRBJ2-3, with no clear D. V was clipped by 1 base and J by 3 bases, with 2 bases between them. This CDR3 contains 12 residues. From germline, CDR1 is MDHEN and CDR2 SYDVKM. The whole variable domain, remainder taken from reference TRBV28 and TRBJ2-3, is DVKVTQSSRYLVKRTGEKVFLECVQDMDHENMFWYRQDPGLGLRLIYFSYDVKMKEKGDIPEGYSVSREKKERFSLILESASTNQTSMYLCASSLSTDTQYFGPGTRLTVL.

The chain links TRBV6-5 to TRBJ2-3, with D possibly being TRBD2 (6 bases). Germline V gene data show CDR1 as MNHEY and CDR2 as SVGAGI. The CDR3 spans 14 residues. V lost 6 bases and J 2 bases, leaving 12 bases between the germline ends. The CDR3 nucleotides are TGTGCCAGCAGCCTATCGGGGGACACAGATACGCAGTATTTT. Its translation: CASSLSGDTDTQYF.

The rearrangement uses TRBV7-2 and TRBJ2-7, with D tentatively TRBD2 (5 bases). The germline V gene encodes CDR1 SGHTA and CDR2 FQGNSA. V was trimmed by 0 bases and J by 6 bases, leaving 15 bases between them. The CDR3 consists of 15 residues. The CDR3, as DNA: TGTGCCAGCAGCTTAGCCAGCGGCCCTCGGGCCGAGCAGTACTTC. As protein: CASSLASGPRAEQYF.

V is TRBV7-9 and J is TRBJ1-3; possible D gene TRBD1, 5 bases. The germline CDR1 and CDR2 sequences are SEHNR and FQNEAQ (reference sequence). Trimming took 2 bases from V and 0 from J, leaving 20 bases between them. CDR3 length: 19 residues. The CDR3 spells CASSLRGSVTPVSGNTIYF. The DNA of the CDR3 is TGTGCCAGCAGCTTACGGGGGTCCGTGACACCGGTCTCTGGAAACACCATATATTTT.

Details on this clone: Other DNA sequences in this sample translate to the same CDR3. The chain joins TRBV18 to TRBJ1-1; D is unresolved. In germline, CDR1 is KGHSH, CDR2 LQKENI. V lost 3 bases and J lost 5, with 10 bases in between. The CDR3 runs to 13 residues. CDR3 in amino acids: CASSPPLETEAFF. The CDR3 nucleotides read TGTGCCAGCTCACCCCCCCTGGAAACTGAAGCTTTCTTT.

The chain links TRBV2 to TRBJ1-2; tentatively, D is TRBD1 (6 bases). The CDR3 length is 15 residues. V dropped 3 bases and J dropped 2 bases, with 13 bases sitting between them. From germline, CDR1 is SNHLY and CDR2 FYNNEI. The CDR3 region is CASSDYRTANYGYTF. In nucleotides, the CDR3 is TGTGCCAGCAGTGATTATCGGACAGCAAACTATGGCTACACCTTC.

The J gene is TRBJ2-2, the V gene TRBV5-1, with 9 bases fitting TRBD1. This CDR3 contains 15 residues. Per germline, CDR1 SGHRS and CDR2 YFSETQ. V lost 1 base to trimming and J lost 3 bases; unmatched junction nucleotides: 1. The CDR3 region is CASSLTGGDTGELFF. The CDR3 DNA reads as TGCGCCAGCAGCTTGACAGGGGGCGACACCGGGGAGCTGTTTTTT.

The chain carries TRBV6-6 and TRBJ1-2; D possibly corresponds to TRBD1 (5 bases). Between the trimmed V and J ends, which lost 7 bases and 7 bases, there was a span of 22 bases. This CDR3 has 15 residues. Germline V gene sequence: CDR1 MNHNY, CDR2 SVGAGI (reference sequence). CDR3 amino acids: CASITTGAKLGGYTF. Written as DNA, the CDR3 is TGTGCCAGCATTACCACCGGGGCCAAATTAGGTGGCTACACCTTC.

The chain couples TRBV7-2 to TRBJ1-1; TRBD1 matches at 8 bases. The CDR3 totals 14 residues. Trimming took 5 bases from V and 4 from J; bases not matched to a gene: 6. The germline gives CDR1 SGHTA, CDR2 FQGNSA. CDR3 residues: CASSALGTGTEAFF. In nucleotides, the CDR3 is TGTGCCAGCAGCGCCCTTGGGACAGGCACTGAAGCTTTCTTT.

The chain carries TRBV30 and TRBJ2-1; TRBD1 aligns across 9 bases. Germline V lookup: CDR1 GTSNPN, CDR2 SVGIG (reference sequence). J was trimmed by 8 bases and V by 1 base; bases with no gene match: 9. CDR3 length: 15 amino acids. CDR3 protein: CAWSDRDREGDEQFF. The CDR3 DNA follows: TGTGCCTGGAGTGACCGGGACAGGGAGGGAGATGAGCAGTTCTTC. Based on the CDR3 plus reference TRBV30 and TRBJ2-1, the full variable domain is SQTIHQWPATLVQPVGSPLSLECTVEGTSNPNLYWYRQAAGRGLQLLFYSVGIGQISSEVPQNLSASRPQDRQFILSSKKLLLSDSGFYLCAWSDRDREGDEQFFGPGTRLTVL.